This T cell receptor beta chain is from a study of blood T cell repertoires in COVID-19. Study summary: Material from acute and convalescent COVID-19 was sourced from the United States, Italy and Spain. Nucleic acid was either cDNA or gDNA, and it came from T cells, B-cell-depleted T cells, or PBMCs.

Methods used by the authors: The authors estimated nucleated cell counts from reference gene primer amplification. Measured with immunoSEQ multiplex PCR; TCRdb has only the in-frame clones, and not every one. V, J and clone size are taken as reported in that table, and D and trimming were inferred from the DNA itself. The data show about 280,000 clones, with around 86% seen just once and about 14% held by the top ten. Germline V gene data show CDR1 as SGHRS and CDR2 as YFSETQ. The CDR3 spans 15 residues. Trimming pared 0 bases from V and 8 bases from J, leaving 14 bases between. The sequenced sample was peripheral blood. This chain links TRBV5-1 with TRBJ1-4; D gene uncertain. The sequence derives from a human donor in a cohort sampled during active COVID-19. Here the CDR3 DNA reads TGCGCCAGCAGCTTGGTGGCAGGTTCTCCCGAAAAACTGTTTTTT. Translating gives CASSLVAGSPEKLFF.